This is a list of T cell receptor beta chains from one sample in a study of blood T cell repertoires in COVID-19. Here immunoSEQ multiplex PCR was the method, and the copy in TCRdb shows in-frame clones only, minus some. The sample holds around 140,000 clones; around nine tenths are singletons and the top ten take more than 9%. The sequencing sample was made of peripheral blood. These receptors all stem from a man aged 55 to 70 with active or convalescent COVID-19. CDR3s include the opening cysteine and the closing phenylalanine or tryptophan. Each record gives: V gene, D gene, J gene, clone size, CDR3 protein, CDR3 DNA. A D gene is named only where the DNA matches it firmly. The size entry is marked missing in some rows and otherwise reads once, few, many or a size class.

V gene: TRBV7-9
D gene: .
J gene: TRBJ1-5
clone size: few
CDR3 protein: CASSKEGGSNQPQHF
CDR3 DNA: TGTGCCAGCAGCAAAGAGGGGGGGTCCAATCAGCCCCAGCATTTT

V gene: TRBV5-1
D gene: .
J gene: TRBJ1-2
clone size: .
CDR3 protein: CASSLAGRDGYTF
CDR3 DNA: TGCGCCAGCAGCTTGGCCGGTCGGGATGGCTACACCTTC

V gene: TRBV5-5
D gene: TRBD2
J gene: TRBJ2-5
clone size: .
CDR3 protein: CASSLPSGYSGETQYF
CDR3 DNA: TGTGCCAGCAGCTTGCCTAGCGGGTACTCGGGGGAGACCCAGTACTTC

V gene: TRBV5-1
D gene: .
J gene: TRBJ1-2
clone size: .
CDR3 protein: CASSLDGGDYGYTF
CDR3 DNA: TGCGCCAGCAGCTTGGACGGAGGGGACTATGGCTACACCTTC

V gene: TRBV6-5
D gene: TRBD1
J gene: TRBJ1-5
clone size: .
CDR3 protein: CASSPDRRNQPQHF
CDR3 DNA: TGTGCCAGCAGCCCGGACAGGAGAAATCAGCCCCAGCATTTT

V gene: TRBV18
D gene: .
J gene: TRBJ1-2
clone size: .
CDR3 protein: CASSPPGTYGYTF
CDR3 DNA: TGTGCCAGCTCACCACCCGGTACCTATGGCTACACCTTC

V gene: TRBV7-9
D gene: TRBD1
J gene: TRBJ2-1
clone size: .
CDR3 protein: CASSVDRGGRFF
CDR3 DNA: TGTGCCAGCAGCGTCGACAGGGGGGGAAGGTTCTTC

V gene: TRBV15
D gene: TRBD1
J gene: TRBJ1-2
clone size: .
CDR3 protein: CATSRTTGTVNYGYTF
CDR3 DNA: TGTGCCACCAGCAGAACAACCGGGACAGTGAACTATGGCTACACCTTC

V gene: TRBV4-2
D gene: TRBD2
J gene: TRBJ2-3
clone size: .
CDR3 protein: CASSRVSGVPPDTQYF
CDR3 DNA: TGTGCCAGCAGCCGTGTAAGCGGGGTCCCCCCAGATACGCAGTATTTT

V gene: TRBV19
D gene: .
J gene: TRBJ1-5
clone size: few
CDR3 protein: CASSIAWGDDNQPQHF
CDR3 DNA: TGTGCCAGTAGTATAGCTTGGGGGGACGACAATCAGCCCCAGCATTTT

V gene: TRBV27
D gene: TRBD1
J gene: TRBJ2-2
clone size: once
CDR3 protein: CASSSPGQGFTGELFF
CDR3 DNA: TGTGCCAGCAGTTCCCCGGGACAGGGTTTCACCGGGGAGCTGTTTTTT

V gene: TRBV25-1
D gene: TRBD2
J gene: TRBJ2-1
clone size: .
CDR3 protein: CASSGTSGTHARNEQFF
CDR3 DNA: TGTGCCAGCAGCGGGACTAGCGGGACCCACGCCCGCAATGAGCAGTTCTTC

V gene: TRBV29-1
D gene: TRBD2
J gene: TRBJ2-7
clone size: once
CDR3 protein: CSVEAAGGPLYEQYF
CDR3 DNA: TGCAGCGTTGAGGCGGCGGGAGGGCCCCTCTACGAGCAGTACTTC

V gene: TRBV6-4
D gene: TRBD2
J gene: TRBJ2-7
clone size: .
CDR3 protein: CASAVGEGPNYEQYF
CDR3 DNA: TGTGCCAGCGCCGTTGGGGAGGGGCCAAATTACGAGCAGTACTTC

V gene: TRBV5-5
D gene: .
J gene: TRBJ1-5
clone size: .
CDR3 protein: CASSLGNRDGQPQHF
CDR3 DNA: TGTGCCAGCAGCTTGGGGAACAGGGATGGTCAGCCCCAGCATTTT

V gene: TRBV6-5
D gene: TRBD1
J gene: TRBJ1-5
clone size: .
CDR3 protein: CASSRQGINQPQHF
CDR3 DNA: TGTGCCAGCAGCCGACAGGGGATCAATCAGCCCCAGCATTTT

V gene: TRBV6-6
D gene: .
J gene: TRBJ2-7
clone size: .
CDR3 protein: CASTPRGALSGEQYF
CDR3 DNA: TGTGCCAGCACCCCCAGGGGGGCGCTTTCGGGGGAGCAGTACTTC

V gene: TRBV18
D gene: TRBD1
J gene: TRBJ2-7
clone size: .
CDR3 protein: CASSVQGAWEQYF
CDR3 DNA: TGTGCCAGCTCCGTACAGGGGGCGTGGGAGCAGTACTTC

V gene: TRBV5-5
D gene: TRBD2
J gene: TRBJ2-1
clone size: few
CDR3 protein: CASSLSGSPYNEQFF
CDR3 DNA: TGTGCCAGCAGCTTGAGCGGGAGTCCCTACAATGAGCAGTTCTTC

V gene: TRBV7-6
D gene: TRBD2
J gene: TRBJ2-1
clone size: few
CDR3 protein: CASSLVPQREGTEQFF
CDR3 DNA: TGTGCCAGCAGCTTAGTTCCCCAGCGGGAGGGAACTGAGCAGTTCTTC

V gene: TRBV19
D gene: .
J gene: TRBJ2-7
clone size: once
CDR3 protein: CASSSLPRAYEQYF
CDR3 DNA: TGTGCCAGTAGTTCTCTCCCCAGGGCCTACGAGCAGTACTTC

V gene: TRBV7-2
D gene: .
J gene: TRBJ2-7
clone size: .
CDR3 protein: CASSLATYEQYF
CDR3 DNA: TGTGCCAGCAGCTTAGCGACTTACGAGCAGTACTTC

V gene: TRBV7-6
D gene: .
J gene: TRBJ1-3
clone size: .
CDR3 protein: CASSLDHGAGAGNTIYF
CDR3 DNA: TGTGCCAGCAGCTTAGACCACGGGGCAGGGGCTGGAAACACCATATATTTT

V gene: TRBV7-2
D gene: TRBD2
J gene: TRBJ2-7
clone size: .
CDR3 protein: CASSLAGVGRVVEQYF
CDR3 DNA: TGTGCCAGCAGCTTAGCGGGGGTCGGGAGGGTAGTCGAGCAGTACTTC

V gene: TRBV2
D gene: .
J gene: TRBJ2-7
clone size: .
CDR3 protein: CASRRSYEQYF
CDR3 DNA: TGTGCCAGCAGGCGATCCTACGAGCAGTACTTC

V gene: TRBV4-3
D gene: .
J gene: TRBJ2-5
clone size: .
CDR3 protein: CASSQAWQGQETQYF
CDR3 DNA: TGCGCCAGCAGCCAAGCTTGGCAGGGACAAGAGACCCAGTACTTC

V gene: TRBV7-3
D gene: TRBD1
J gene: TRBJ1-1
clone size: .
CDR3 protein: CASSPAGQGNTEAFF
CDR3 DNA: TGTGCCAGCAGCCCCGCAGGACAGGGGAACACTGAAGCTTTCTTT

V gene: TRBV24-1
D gene: TRBD2
J gene: TRBJ2-1
clone size: .
CDR3 protein: CATSDFGTSGDNEQFF
CDR3 DNA: TGTGCCACCAGTGATTTCGGGACTAGCGGTGACAATGAGCAGTTCTTC

V gene: TRBV5-4
D gene: .
J gene: TRBJ2-1
clone size: .
CDR3 protein: CASSWEAAAPLNYNEQFF
CDR3 DNA: TGTGCCAGCAGCTGGGAAGCGGCAGCCCCCCTCAACTACAATGAGCAGTTCTTC

V gene: TRBV4-2
D gene: .
J gene: TRBJ2-6
clone size: .
CDR3 protein: CASSHEIGSFSGANVLTF
CDR3 DNA: TGTGCCAGCAGCCACGAAATCGGGAGCTTCTCTGGGGCCAACGTCCTGACTTTC

V gene: TRBV7-6
D gene: .
J gene: TRBJ2-1
clone size: .
CDR3 protein: CASSRTRGSYNEQFF
CDR3 DNA: TGTGCCAGCAGCCGTACCCGAGGCTCCTACAATGAGCAGTTCTTC

V gene: TRBV2
D gene: TRBD1
J gene: TRBJ1-5
clone size: .
CDR3 protein: CASRGQVYSNQPQHF
CDR3 DNA: TGTGCCAGCAGGGGACAGGTTTATAGCAATCAGCCCCAGCATTTT

V gene: TRBV11-2
D gene: .
J gene: TRBJ1-1
clone size: once
CDR3 protein: CASSLDVGEAFF
CDR3 DNA: TGTGCCAGCAGCTTAGACGTCGGTGAAGCTTTCTTT

V gene: TRBV18
D gene: TRBD2
J gene: TRBJ2-3
clone size: once
CDR3 protein: CASSPLTREGQNTQYF
CDR3 DNA: TGTGCCAGCTCACCACTGACGAGGGAGGGCCAGAATACGCAGTATTTT

V gene: TRBV4-1
D gene: TRBD1
J gene: TRBJ2-2
clone size: few
CDR3 protein: CASSQDARGHTGELFF
CDR3 DNA: TGCGCCAGCAGCCAAGACGCCAGGGGGCACACCGGGGAGCTGTTTTTT

V gene: TRBV23-1
D gene: TRBD2
J gene: TRBJ2-5
clone size: .
CDR3 protein: CASSSRGTSGRVRETQYF
CDR3 DNA: TGCGCCAGCAGCTCCCGAGGGACTAGCGGGAGGGTCCGAGAGACCCAGTACTTC

V gene: TRBV7-2
D gene: TRBD2
J gene: TRBJ2-7
clone size: .
CDR3 protein: CASSPGLAGSYEQYF
CDR3 DNA: TGTGCCAGCAGCCCGGGGCTAGCGGGGTCCTACGAGCAGTACTTC

V gene: TRBV2
D gene: TRBD2
J gene: TRBJ2-3
clone size: .
CDR3 protein: CASSYPKSGILDTQYF
CDR3 DNA: TGTGCCAGCAGCTACCCGAAGAGCGGGATTTTGGATACGCAGTATTTT

V gene: TRBV24-1
D gene: TRBD2
J gene: TRBJ2-3
clone size: .
CDR3 protein: CATSDRTSGRGDTQYF
CDR3 DNA: TGTGCCACCAGTGACCGGACTAGCGGGAGAGGGGATACGCAGTATTTT

V gene: TRBV5-8
D gene: .
J gene: TRBJ1-1
clone size: few
CDR3 protein: CASSLDSLNTEAFF
CDR3 DNA: TGTGCCAGCAGCTTGGACAGCCTGAACACTGAAGCTTTCTTT

V gene: TRBV7-2
D gene: TRBD2
J gene: TRBJ2-1
clone size: once
CDR3 protein: CASSSPGLAGALSRNEQFF
CDR3 DNA: TGTGCCAGCAGCTCCCCGGGACTAGCGGGAGCCCTCTCCCGGAATGAGCAGTTCTTC